One and the same sample provided the 25 T cell receptor beta chains below, sequenced in a study of beta chain features in type 1 diabetes. Study-wide points: TCRB CDR3s were moderately but significantly shorter in Type 1 diabetes patients in all four CD4+ subsets.

Every isolated RNA sample was fully reverse transcribed, so sequencing captured expressed TCRB transcripts. Assay used: immunoSEQ multiplex PCR; TCRdb lists only in-frame clones, some missing. The sample contains about 27,000 clones, approximately 55% of which appear only once. Their recognized antigens are unknown. The sequenced sample consisted of Tregs from blood. These receptor sequences come from a woman between 18 and 29 years old with type 1 diabetes.

The chain couples TRBV6-5 to TRBJ2-4, with 9 nucleotides matching TRBD1. After removal of 5 bases from V and 6 bases from J, the junction contained 8 bases not matched to a gene. This CDR3 spans 15 amino acids. The germline V gene has CDR1 MNHEY and CDR2 SVGAGI. The CDR3 protein is CASSQTGGGRNIQYF. CDR3 coding DNA: TGTGCCAGCAGTCAGACAGGGGGAGGGAGAAACATTCAGTACTTC.

This chain uses TRBV5-1 with TRBJ2-3, with a possible D match to TRBD1 (6 bases). The CDR3 contains 14 residues. Trimming stripped 4 bases from V and 3 bases from J, with 12 bases between. Germline assignment: CDR1 SGHRS and CDR2 YFSETQ. CDR3: CASSDSRGTDTQYF. In DNA, the CDR3 is TGCGCCAGCAGCGACAGCAGGGGAACAGATACGCAGTATTTT.

The chain combines TRBV5-6 with TRBJ2-7, with 9 nucleotides matching TRBD1. The CDR3 is made up of 17 amino acids. Trimming cost V 2 bases and J 7 bases; bases outside gene matches: 16. The germline V gene has CDR1 SGHDT and CDR2 YYEEEE. The DNA for the CDR3 is TGTGCCAGCAGCTTCCGAAGGACAGGGGCCACTGCAGGGGAGCAGTACGTC. Translating it yields CASSFRRTGATAGEQYV.

The CDR3 loop reads CASSLGRRETQYF. CDR3 in DNA: TGTGCCAGCAGCCTGGGGCGACGGGAGACCCAGTACTTC. The chain employs TRBV7-2 and TRBJ2-5, with TRBD1 as a possible D gene (5 bases). Per the germline V gene, CDR1 is SGHTA and CDR2 is FQGNSA. V was shortened by 5 bases and J by 5 bases, with 12 bases between the two germline ends. The CDR3 covers 13 residues.

Relative to its sample, this clone is medium-sized. The chain carries TRBV19 and TRBJ2-1; 10 positions agree with TRBD2. The CDR3 is 15 amino acids. Germline CDR1 reads LNHDA; CDR2 reads SQIVND (reference sequence). Unmatched junction bases numbered 7, after V lost 4 bases and J lost 7 bases. CDR3 protein: CASSTASGRNNEQFF. The DNA of the CDR3 is TGTGCCAGTAGTACGGCTAGCGGGAGAAATAATGAGCAGTTCTTC.

This clone has more than one count but fewer than ten. J is TRBJ2-2 and V is TRBV19; 12 nucleotides line up with TRBD2. The CDR3 runs 15 residues. Germline CDR1 is LNHDA and CDR2 is SQIVND (reference sequence). The V segment lost 7 bases and the J segment 8 bases; nucleotides outside the gene matches: 8. The CDR3 sequence is CASNSLAGGRGELFF. The CDR3 bases are TGTGCCAGTAATTCCCTAGCGGGAGGGCGAGGGGAGCTGTTTTTT.

V is TRBV5-1 and J is TRBJ2-5; D perhaps matches TRBD2 (5 bases). V lost 4 bases and J 1 base, leaving 17 bases between the germline ends. The CDR3 length is 16 residues. Looked up from germline, CDR1 is SGHRS and CDR2 is YFSETQ. Written as DNA, the CDR3 is TGCGCCAGCAGCCAGGCAAGAGCTAGCACCCAAGAGACCCAGTACTTC. Amino acids: CASSQARASTQETQYF.

The V and J genes are TRBV29-1 and TRBJ2-7, with D perhaps TRBD2 (6 bases). The V gene lost 0 bases and the J gene lost 7 bases, with 10 bases spanning the gap. Germline-derived CDR1 and CDR2 are SQVTM and ANQGSEA. The CDR3 spans 12 residues. In DNA, the CDR3 is TGCAGCGTTGAAGAAATAAGCGGGGAGCAGTACTTC. Amino acids: CSVEEISGEQYF.

The chain employs TRBV15 and TRBJ1-5; D is ambiguous. This CDR3 has 14 residues. V shed 1 base and J shed 7 bases, with 11 bases lying between them. Germline V lookup: CDR1 LNHNV, CDR2 YYDKDF (reference sequence). DNA for the CDR3: TGTGCCACCAGCAGAGGTCGGGGAGGCCAGCCCCAGCATTTT. It encodes CATSRGRGGQPQHF. Supplemented by reference TRBV15 and TRBJ1-5, the full variable domain reads DAMVIQNPRYQVTQFGKPVTLSCSQTLNHNVMYWYQQKSSQAPKLLFHYYDKDFNNEADTPDNFQSRRPNTSFCFLDIRSPGLGDTAMYLCATSRGRGGQPQHFGDGTRLSIL.

This chain links TRBV5-1 with TRBJ2-7, with a possible D match to TRBD2 (6 bases). The CDR3 is made up of 14 amino acids. V lost 5 bases to trimming and J lost 5 bases, with 17 bases between them. The germline V gene encodes CDR1 SGHRS and CDR2 YFSETQ. The CDR3 nucleotides are TGCGCCAGCAGGATGAACGGAGGGGCCCACGAGCAGTACTTC. This translates into CASRMNGGAHEQYF.

The genes are TRBV5-1 and TRBJ2-7; a possible D gene is TRBD2 (6 bases). Germline V lookup: CDR1 SGHRS, CDR2 YFSETQ. CDR3 size: 15 residues. Trimming left V 1 base short and J 4 bases short, with 15 bases between. CDR3 in amino acids: CASSLSGGNTYEQYF. In DNA form, the CDR3 reads TGCGCCAGCAGCTTGTCCGGGGGTAACACATACGAGCAGTACTTC.

The chain employs TRBV7-2 and TRBJ1-1; D is uncertain. Germline V CDR1 and CDR2: SGHTA, FQGNSA. V gave up 4 bases and J gave up 3 bases, with 21 bases separating them. The CDR3 sequence is 17 residues long. This CDR3 is CASSSTPIYGLHTEAFF. For the CDR3, the DNA is TGTGCCAGCAGCTCCACCCCAATCTACGGGTTGCACACTGAAGCTTTCTTT. The entire variable domain, with the rest obtained from reference TRBV7-2 and TRBJ1-1, is as follows: GAGVSQSPSNKVTEKGKDVELRCDPISGHTALYWYRQSLGQGLEFLIYFQGNSAPDKSGLPSDRFSAERTGGSVSTLTIQRTQQEDSAVYLCASSSTPIYGLHTEAFFGQGTRLTVV.

V is TRBV5-6 and J is TRBJ2-2; a possible D gene is TRBD1 (6 bases). The CDR3 consists of 15 residues. CDR1 SGHDT and CDR2 YYEEEE come from the germline V gene. With 5 bases removed from V and 0 bases from J, the gap between germline ends came to 11 bases. CDR3 loop: CASRDRQANTGELFF. The DNA of the CDR3 is TGTGCCAGCAGGGATCGACAGGCGAACACCGGGGAGCTGTTTTTT.

V and J are TRBV2 and TRBJ1-2, with TRBD1 matching 11 bases. The CDR3 runs 17 residues. Germline V gene data show CDR1 as SNHLY and CDR2 as FYNNEI. The ends lost 5 bases at V and 0 bases at J; junction bases unmatched: 8. The CDR3 sequence: CASSSSPGQGANYGYTF. CDR3 nucleotide sequence: TGTGCCAGCAGTTCATCTCCGGGACAGGGGGCTAACTATGGCTACACCTTC. The full variable domain, rest sourced from reference TRBV2 and TRBJ1-2, is EPEVTQTPSHQVTQMGQEVILRCVPISNHLYFYWYRQILGQKVEFLVSFYNNEISEKSEIFDDQFSVERPDGSNFTLKIRSTKLEDSAMYFCASSSSPGQGANYGYTFGSGTRLTVV.

The gene calls are TRBV4-3 and TRBJ1-2; maybe TRBD1 (5 bases). The ends were cut back, 4 bases at V and 4 bases at J, with 16 bases in the middle. The CDR3 loop spans 15 amino acids. Germline V gene lookup returns CDR1 LGHNA and CDR2 YSLEER. CDR3 in DNA: TGCGCCAGCAGCCCTGGGGGGAAGGCGGCCTATGGCTACACCTTC. Protein: CASSPGGKAAYGYTF.

This clone has only a few counts. The chain couples TRBV5-1 to TRBJ2-2, with 8 bases matching TRBD1. The CDR3 length is 15 residues. V dropped 5 bases and J dropped 1; count of bases not matched to a gene: 4. Per the germline V gene, CDR1 is SGHRS and CDR2 is YFSETQ. Here the CDR3 DNA reads TGCGCCAGCAGGAGACAGGGGAAGAACACCGGGGAGCTGTTTTTT. Protein product: CASRRQGKNTGELFF.

The chain couples TRBV2 to TRBJ2-2; D gene ambiguous. Germline V gene sequence: CDR1 SNHLY, CDR2 FYNNEI. The length of the CDR3 is 14 residues. V was cut by 5 bases and J by 5 bases, with 12 bases left in between. This CDR3 reads CASSRATLTGELFF. The CDR3 DNA follows: TGTGCCAGCAGTAGAGCGACTCTAACCGGGGAGCTGTTTTTT.

V gene TRBV9 combines with J gene TRBJ2-1; the match to TRBD2 covers 7 bases. The germline V gene has CDR1 SGDLS and CDR2 YYNGEE. This CDR3 has 17 amino acids. The V and J ends lost 2 bases and 7 bases, in that order; junction bases with no gene match: 15. CDR3 protein: CASSVQIQRGLGNEQFF. The CDR3 DNA reads as TGTGCCAGCAGCGTCCAGATACAGCGGGGACTGGGGAATGAGCAGTTCTTC.

The rearrangement joins TRBV4-1 to TRBJ2-1; TRBD2 aligns across 12 bases. After removal of 3 bases from V and 7 bases from J, the junction contained 10 bases not matched to a gene. The CDR3 sequence is 17 residues long. The V gene's germline CDR1 is MGHRA and CDR2 YSYEKL. The CDR3 sequence: CASSHRSTSGSSNEQFF. For the CDR3, the DNA is TGCGCCAGCAGCCACCGATCGACTAGCGGGAGCTCTAATGAGCAGTTCTTC.

This clone was seen once. This rearrangement joins TRBV7-7 to TRBJ2-6; the D is unclear. V lost 5 bases, J lost 4 bases, and 24 bases lay in between. The CDR3 extends over 19 amino acids. CDR1 SSHAT and CDR2 FNYEAQ come from the germline V gene (reference sequence). The CDR3 DNA sequence: TGTGCCAGCAGCATCTACAGTAAGTGCCACAAAGCCGGGGCCAACGTCCTGACTTTC. It translates to CASSIYSKCHKAGANVLTF.

J is TRBJ1-5 and V is TRBV30; possibly TRBD1 for D (5 bases). The CDR3 has 13 amino acids. Trimming removed 2 bases at V and 6 bases at J, with 11 bases between. The germline gives CDR1 GTSNPN, CDR2 SVGIG (reference sequence). The CDR3 DNA sequence: TGTGCCTGGAGTATCCAGGGTCGTCAGCCCCAGCATTTT. Translated: CAWSIQGRQPQHF.

This sequence joins TRBV7-9 and TRBJ2-2; 10 bases are shared with TRBD1. Germline V gives CDR1 SEHNR, CDR2 FQNEAQ (reference sequence). The CDR3 is made up of 14 amino acids. With V trimmed by 6 bases and J by 6 bases, 4 bases remained unmatched. The CDR3 here is CASRGQGTAGELFF. For the CDR3, the DNA is TGTGCCAGCAGGGGACAGGGGACCGCCGGGGAGCTGTTTTTT.

DNA for the CDR3: TGTGCCAGCTCACTCACAGGGGGCGTCTACAATGAGCAGTTCTTC. Translating gives CASSLTGGVYNEQFF. The V and J genes are TRBV18 and TRBJ2-1; TRBD1 aligns across 9 bases. CDR3 length equals 15 residues. J gave up 3 bases and V 4 bases, and 4 bases lay outside the gene matches. CDR1 and CDR2 from the germline V gene are KGHSH and LQKENI. Using reference TRBV18 and TRBJ2-1 for the parts outside the CDR3, the full variable domain is NAGVMQNPRHLVRRRGQEARLRCSPMKGHSHVYWYRQLPEEGLKFMVYLQKENIIDESGMPKERFSAEFPKEGPSILRIQQVVRGDSAAYFCASSLTGGVYNEQFFGPGTRLTVL.

The chain couples TRBV29-1 to TRBJ2-7; D is perhaps TRBD1 (6 bases). CDR1 is SQVTM, CDR2 ANQGSEA, per germline. The ends were cut back, 6 bases at V and 7 bases at J, with 13 bases in the middle. The CDR3 length is 11 residues. The CDR3 here is CSVGTGREQYF. In DNA form, the CDR3 reads TGCAGCGTGGGAACAGGGAGAGAGCAGTACTTC.

The chain recombines TRBV19 with TRBJ1-5; 7 bases line up with TRBD1. The CDR3 extends over 13 amino acids. From germline, CDR1 is LNHDA and CDR2 SQIVND (reference sequence). After removal of 10 bases from V and 7 bases from J, the junction contained 10 bases not matched to a gene. The CDR3 is CATERTGGQPQHF. The DNA of the CDR3 is TGTGCCACCGAGAGGACAGGTGGCCAGCCCCAGCATTTT.